The 12 T cell receptor beta chains in this list originate from one sample, sequenced in a study of Graves' ophthalmopathy and Graves' hyperthyroidism. The study amplified TCR beta CDR3 regions using RNA transcripts. HTBI-primed first-round RT-PCR preceded second-round multiplex PCR. TCRdb analysed the multiplex PCR reads with MiXCR anew, one entry per CDR3 protein. The table has roughly 50,000 distinct CDR3 sequences, under 55% seen once. What was sequenced was peripheral blood. Receptors originate from an adult man with Graves' ophthalmopathy.

J is TRBJ2-7 and V is TRBV7-3, with TRBD2 matching over 7 bases. The germline V gene encodes CDR1 SGHTA and CDR2 FQGTGA. V lost 6 bases, J lost 9 bases, and 5 bases stayed unmatched. The CDR3 is 11 residues long. Here the CDR3 DNA reads TGTGCCAGCAGTCCCCCTAGCGGGCAGTACTTC. Amino acids: CASSPPSGQYF. Combining the CDR3 with reference TRBV7-3 and TRBJ2-7 gives the whole variable domain GAGVSQTPSNKVTEKGKYVELRCDPISGHTALYWYRQSLGQGPEFLIYFQGTGAADDSGLPNDRFFAVRPEGSVSTLKIQRTERGDSAVYLCASSPPSGQYFGPGTRLTVT.

Note on this clonotype: A much larger clone lies one base from this, so it may be a read error. V and J are TRBV3-1 and TRBJ2-5; 9 bases fit TRBD2. CDR1 LGHDT and CDR2 YNNKEL come from the germline V gene (reference sequence). This CDR3 has 16 residues. The CDR3 DNA reads as TGTGCCAGCAGCCAAGATCTGGCGGGGGGGCAAGAGACCCTGTACTTC. It is translated as CASSQDLAGGQETLYF.

A remark on this clonotype: A read error may produce the germline difference seen at one junction end. The chain couples TRBV19 to TRBJ2-2; the D gene is possibly TRBD1 (5 bases). The CDR3 is made up of 14 amino acids. CDR1 and CDR2 from the germline V gene are LNHDA and SQIVND (reference sequence). Written as DNA, the CDR3 is TGCGCCAGTAGGGGATCAATAAACACCGGGGAGCTGTTTTTT. It encodes CASRGSINTGELFF.

This clonotype was seen only a few times. V and J are TRBV7-2 and TRBJ1-2, with 7 bases lining up with TRBD1. Per the germline V gene, CDR1 is SGHTA and CDR2 is FQGNSA. There are 14 residues in the CDR3. Trimming took 2 bases from V and 5 from J; bases not matched to a gene: 5. CDR3 amino acids: CASSLSGQTYGYTF. The DNA of the CDR3 is TGTGCCAGCAGCTTATCGGGACAGACTTATGGCTACACCTTC.

The chain employs TRBV20-1 and TRBJ1-1; D possibly corresponds to TRBD1 (6 bases). The germline CDR1 and CDR2 sequences are DFQATT and SNEGSKA (reference sequence). The length of the CDR3 is 12 residues. Deletions cut 7 bases from V and 9 bases from J, with 18 bases between. The CDR3 here is CSGKGRQGQAFF. The CDR3 DNA follows: TGCAGTGGAAAGGGGCGGCAGGGGCAAGCTTTCTTT.

This clonotype was recorded at least ten times. The genes are TRBV10-2 and TRBJ2-7; 12 positions match TRBD2. The V gene end was trimmed by 0 bases and the J gene end by 4 bases; junction bases not matched to a gene: 4. Germline V gives CDR1 WSHSY, CDR2 SAAADI. The CDR3 is 16 residues long. The CDR3, as DNA: TGCGCCAGCAGTGAGTCCACTAGCGGGAGGCCTTACGAGCAGTACTTC. Protein product: CASSESTSGRPYEQYF.

V gene TRBV24-1 combines with J gene TRBJ2-1; TRBD2 is a possible D gene (5 bases). From germline, CDR1 is KGHDR and CDR2 SFDVKD. CDR3 size: 13 residues. Trimming pared 3 bases from V and 7 bases from J, leaving 9 bases between. The CDR3 here is CATSDRRRNEQFF. CDR3 sequence (DNA): TGTGCCACCAGTGATCGTAGGAGGAATGAGCAGTTCTTC.

A few counts support this clonotype. This chain links TRBV30 with TRBJ2-1; D may be TRBD1 (5 bases). V lost 0 bases and J 0 bases, leaving 12 bases between the germline ends. The CDR3 contains 16 residues. Per the germline V gene, CDR1 is GTSNPN and CDR2 is SVGIG (reference sequence). In DNA form, the CDR3 reads TGTGCCTGGAGTGTACAAGGGGTTAGCTCCTACAATGAGCAGTTCTTC. This sequence encodes CAWSVQGVSSYNEQFF.

The CDR3 spells CASSPGRLCSGNTIYF. CDR3 DNA: TGTGCCAGCAGCCCTGGGAGGCTGTGCTCTGGAAACACCATATATTTT. The V call is TRBV11-2, the J call TRBJ1-3, with no clear D. This CDR3 is 16 amino acids long. The germline CDR1 and CDR2 sequences are SGHAT and FQNNGV. V was cut by 5 bases and J by 0 bases, with 14 bases left in between.

J is TRBJ1-5 and V is TRBV10-2; no clear D. Looked up from germline, CDR1 is WSHSY and CDR2 is SAAADI. This CDR3 comprises 12 residues. V was trimmed by 10 bases and J by 0 bases, leaving 7 bases between them. The CDR3 nucleotides are TGCGCCACCGGTAATAGCAATCAGCCCCAGCATTTT. Translating it yields CATGNSNQPQHF.

This clonotype was seen at least ten times. The chain joins TRBV5-6 to TRBJ2-3; either TRBD1 or TRBD2 may fit D (6 bases each). In germline, CDR1 is SGHDT, CDR2 YYEEEE. This CDR3 is built from 16 residues. Trimming stripped 1 base from V and 0 bases from J, with 12 bases between. This CDR3 reads CASSLYRGPSTDTQYF. CDR3 DNA sequence: TGTGCCAGCAGCTTGTATCGGGGGCCTAGCACAGATACGCAGTATTTT. Based on the CDR3 plus reference TRBV5-6 and TRBJ2-3, the full variable domain is DAGVTQSPTHLIKTRGQQVTLRCSPKSGHDTVSWYQQALGQGPQFIFQYYEEEERQRGNFPDRFSGHQFPNYSSELNVNALLLGDSALYLCASSLYRGPSTDTQYFGPGTRLTVL.

This chain connects TRBV20-1 to TRBJ1-5; D remains unclear. CDR1 is DFQATT, CDR2 SNEGSKA, per germline (reference sequence). CDR3 length equals 14 residues. The V gene lost 3 bases and the J gene lost 3 bases, with 12 bases spanning the gap. The CDR3 bases are TGCAGTGCTAGTCCGGTGGGTGTCAATCAGCCCCAGCATTTT. Amino acids: CSASPVGVNQPQHF.